Listed below are T cell receptor beta chains from one sample, sequenced in a study of blood T cell dynamics during melanoma immunotherapy. Repertoires were generated with immunoSEQ multiplex PCR, while TCRdb's copy carries only in-frame clones and drops some. The sample yields about 9,600 clones, roughly 90% seen once. Sequenced material: blood, taken from a patient treated with checkpoint blockade. The receptors were sampled from a human donor with melanoma. Each CDR3 is given with its conserved first and last residue. Each record gives: J gene, clone size, D gene, CDR3 length, V gene, CDR3 protein, CDR3 DNA. The D gene is left open where the match is weak. Not all rows give a size; the values are once, few, many and, for expanded clones, a class.

J: TRBJ2-7; size: NA; D: NA; length: 18; V: TRBV14; CDR3: CASSQGQLSRLRSYEQYF; DNA: TGTGCCAGCAGCCAAGGACAGTTATCCCGTTTGAGAAGCTACGAGCAGTACTTC
J: TRBJ2-7; size: NA; D: NA; length: 13; V: TRBV10-3; CDR3: CAISEREPYEQYF; DNA: TGTGCCATCAGTGAAAGGGAACCATACGAGCAGTACTTC
J: TRBJ2-5; size: once; D: TRBD1; length: 16; V: TRBV19; CDR3: CASSALQGGGMETQYF; DNA: TGTGCCAGTAGTGCCCTTCAAGGGGGCGGAATGGAGACCCAGTACTTC
J: TRBJ2-1; size: NA; D: NA; length: 17; V: TRBV11-2; CDR3: CASSPPLGVYAYNEQFF; DNA: TGTGCCAGCAGCCCCCCGCTAGGAGTCTATGCTTACAATGAGCAGTTCTTC
J: TRBJ2-7; size: NA; D: TRBD1; length: 15; V: TRBV18; CDR3: CASSPGQGQTYEQYF; DNA: TGTGCCAGCTCACCAGGACAGGGGCAAACCTACGAGCAGTACTTC
J: TRBJ2-1; size: NA; D: NA; length: 15; V: TRBV7-3; CDR3: CASSPGAGSSNEQFF; DNA: TGTGCCAGCAGCCCAGGGGCCGGGAGTTCCAACGAGCAGTTCTTC
J: TRBJ2-7; size: NA; D: TRBD1; length: 14; V: TRBV7-9; CDR3: CASSLGQGFYEQYF; DNA: TGTGCCAGCAGCCTCGGACAGGGATTCTACGAGCAGTACTTC
J: TRBJ2-2; size: few; D: TRBD2; length: 15; V: TRBV11-2; CDR3: CASHSSGSGTGELFF; DNA: TGTGCCAGCCACTCTAGCGGGAGTGGCACCGGGGAGCTGTTTTTT
J: TRBJ2-3; size: NA; D: TRBD1; length: 15; V: TRBV6-1; CDR3: CASTLYGQGLNTQYF; DNA: TGTGCCAGCACCCTTTACGGACAGGGTCTCAATACGCAGTATTTT
J: TRBJ2-7; size: NA; D: NA; length: 15; V: TRBV4-3; CDR3: CASSQGISGTGEQYF; DNA: TGCGCCAGCAGCCAAGGCATCTCGGGAACGGGCGAGCAGTACTTC
J: TRBJ1-1; size: NA; D: NA; length: 15; V: TRBV5-6; CDR3: CASSLLFGWNTEAFF; DNA: TGTGCCAGCAGCTTGCTGTTCGGGTGGAACACTGAAGCTTTCTTT
J: TRBJ2-7; size: NA; D: TRBD1; length: 14; V: TRBV28; CDR3: CASSPGQGLGEQYF; DNA: TGTGCCAGCAGTCCAGGACAGGGTCTAGGAGAGCAGTACTTC
J: TRBJ1-1; size: NA; D: NA; length: 14; V: TRBV2; CDR3: CASSFAERGTEAFF; DNA: TGTGCCAGCAGCTTCGCGGAAAGGGGCACTGAAGCTTTCTTT
J: TRBJ1-5; size: NA; D: NA; length: 13; V: TRBV9; CDR3: CASSVDFHRPQHF; DNA: TGTGCCAGCAGCGTCGATTTTCATAGGCCCCAGCATTTT
J: TRBJ2-1; size: NA; D: NA; length: 14; V: TRBV7-9; CDR3: CASSLGGTHNEQFF; DNA: TGTGCCAGCAGCTTAGGGGGGACCCACAATGAGCAGTTCTTC
J: TRBJ1-1; size: NA; D: NA; length: 13; V: TRBV28; CDR3: CASSEGVPTEAFF; DNA: TGTGCCAGCAGCGAGGGGGTCCCCACTGAAGCTTTCTTT
J: TRBJ2-1; size: few; D: TRBD1; length: 16; V: TRBV4-3; CDR3: CASSQDRDRVVDEQFF; DNA: TGCGCCAGCAGCCAAGATCGGGACAGGGTGGTCGATGAGCAGTTCTTC
J: TRBJ2-5; size: NA; D: NA; length: 11; V: TRBV20-1; CDR3: CSARGGETQYF; DNA: TGCAGTGCTAGAGGAGGAGAGACCCAGTACTTC
J: TRBJ2-6; size: NA; D: NA; length: 21; V: TRBV21-1; CDR3: CATPFEHGARAACSGANVLTF; DNA: TGTGCCACCCCGTTCGAACATGGAGCAAGGGCGGCCTGCTCTGGGGCCAACGTCCTGACTTTC
J: TRBJ1-1; size: NA; D: NA; length: 13; V: TRBV15; CDR3: CATSRDRGSEAFF; DNA: TGTGCCACCAGCAGAGATCGAGGAAGTGAAGCTTTCTTT
J: TRBJ2-3; size: once; D: TRBD2; length: 14; V: TRBV7-9; CDR3: CASSWGEGRDTQYF; DNA: TGTGCCAGCAGCTGGGGGGAGGGAAGAGATACGCAGTATTTT
J: TRBJ2-1; size: NA; D: NA; length: 20; V: TRBV9; CDR3: CASSVVGGDVIPVRSNEQFF; DNA: TGTGCCAGCAGCGTAGTAGGGGGGGATGTTATACCCGTCCGGAGCAATGAGCAGTTCTTC
J: TRBJ2-2; size: NA; D: NA; length: 13; V: TRBV7-9; CDR3: CASPAVDGGELFF; DNA: TGTGCCAGCCCCGCCGTGGACGGCGGGGAGCTGTTTTTT
J: TRBJ1-1; size: NA; D: TRBD1; length: 13; V: TRBV29-1; CDR3: CSAREGANTEAFF; DNA: TGCAGCGCCCGGGAGGGGGCGAACACTGAAGCTTTCTTT
J: TRBJ1-5; size: NA; D: TRBD1; length: 15; V: TRBV28; CDR3: CASSLGTGGGQPQHF; DNA: TGTGCCAGCAGTTTAGGGACAGGGGGCGGTCAGCCCCAGCATTTT
J: TRBJ2-7; size: NA; D: TRBD2; length: 17; V: TRBV7-9; CDR3: CASSRGLAGGEAYEQYF; DNA: TGTGCCAGCAGCCGTGGACTAGCGGGAGGGGAGGCCTACGAGCAGTACTTC
J: TRBJ2-3; size: NA; D: NA; length: 13; V: TRBV28; CDR3: CASSLAGTDTQYF; DNA: TGTGCCAGCAGTTTAGCAGGCACAGATACGCAGTATTTT
J: TRBJ2-1; size: NA; D: TRBD2; length: 15; V: TRBV6-6; CDR3: CASKQGTSGNNEQFF; DNA: TGTGCCAGCAAACAGGGGACTAGCGGGAACAATGAGCAGTTCTTC
J: TRBJ1-2; size: once; D: TRBD1; length: 15; V: TRBV5-4; CDR3: CASSLDRGNSYGYTF; DNA: TGTGCCAGCAGCTTGGACAGGGGGAACTCCTATGGCTACACCTTC
J: TRBJ2-7; size: NA; D: TRBD1; length: 13; V: TRBV28; CDR3: CASRGQVVYEQYF; DNA: TGTGCCAGCAGGGGACAGGTAGTCTACGAGCAGTACTTC
J: TRBJ2-2; size: NA; D: NA; length: 18; V: TRBV28; CDR3: CASSLSSRPGQFTGELFF; DNA: TGTGCCAGCAGTTTATCTTCGAGACCGGGACAATTCACCGGGGAGCTGTTTTTT
J: TRBJ2-3; size: NA; D: NA; length: 21; V: TRBV21-1; CDR3: CASSKESASGPVTTSTDTQYF; DNA: TGTGCCAGCAGCAAAGAGTCAGCTAGCGGGCCTGTCACAACTAGCACAGATACGCAGTATTTT
J: TRBJ2-7; size: NA; D: NA; length: 14; V: TRBV28; CDR3: CASSGTQGGYEQYF; DNA: TGTGCCAGCAGCGGGACCCAGGGGGGCTACGAGCAGTACTTC
J: TRBJ1-1; size: NA; D: NA; length: 11; V: TRBV20-1; CDR3: CSASENTEAFF; DNA: TGCAGTGCTAGCGAGAACACTGAAGCTTTCTTT
J: TRBJ1-5; size: few; D: NA; length: 14; V: TRBV28; CDR3: CASSLGTRDQPQHF; DNA: TGTGCCAGCAGTCTCGGGACGAGAGACCAGCCCCAGCATTTT
J: TRBJ2-4; size: NA; D: NA; length: 14; V: TRBV5-6; CDR3: CASSLGRVRNIQYF; DNA: TGTGCCAGCAGCTTGGGCAGGGTGAGAAACATTCAGTACTTC
J: TRBJ1-6; size: NA; D: TRBD1; length: 18; V: TRBV28; CDR3: CASSSPAFETGGNSPLHF; DNA: TGTGCCAGCAGTTCCCCCGCCTTCGAGACAGGGGGGAATTCACCCCTCCACTTT